This T cell receptor (beta chain) was sequenced for a study of human T cells and chemical hapten exposure. Germline CDR1 reads MNHEY; CDR2 reads SVGAGI. The CDR3 consists of 16 residues. After removal of 0 bases from V and 4 bases from J, the junction contained 1 base not matched to a gene. This clonotype came up once. Time point specified: pre-sensitization, week 0. Treatment specified: therapeutic diphenylcyclopropenone sensitization with weekly scalp DPC. The library put unique molecular identifiers onto individual cDNA molecules. TCRdb re-analysed the RACE reads in MiXCR, keeping a single row per CDR3 protein. Altogether 200,000 to 300,000 distinct CDR3 sequences are present, 8.6% being singletons, with the ten largest covering approximately 2.3%.

This TCR was recovered from a woman aged 40 to 50 with alopecia areata. Some clones in this sample may be carry-over from other donors' samples. The starting material was whole blood, obtained in connection with sensitization to the hapten diphenylcyclopropenone (DPC). This chain joins TRBV6-5 and TRBJ2-2, with 11 bases fitting TRBD2. The CDR3 DNA reads as TGTGCCAGCAGTTACTCGCTAGCGGGAGGCACCGGGGAGCTGTTTTTT. It codes for CASSYSLAGGTGELFF.